This paragraph covers one T cell receptor (beta chain) sequence. Its antigen is currently unknown. TCRdb redid the calling of the RT-PCR reads with MiXCR, one entry per CDR3 protein. The repertoire holds about half a million distinct CDR3 sequences, around 25% seen once, with less than 2.5% in the top ten. This entry belongs to a study of response to subunit inactivated influenza vaccine. Overall study findings and caveats: The authors suggested that few new T cells are recruited per seasonal influenza vaccination.

Germline V gene sequence: CDR1 SGHAT, CDR2 FQNNGV. Trimming removed 4 bases from V and 6 bases from J, with 19 bases in between. The CDR3 has 15 residues. This clonotype originated in a man aged 45-60 years who received an inactivated influenza vaccine. This rearrangement joins TRBV11-2 to TRBJ2-7; no clear D. Sequenced material: CD4+ T cells sorted from PBMCs, taken 5 to 6 days after vaccination. CDR3 in DNA: TGTGCCAGCAGCTCCCACATGAGTGGACGAGGCGAGCAGTACTTC. The encoded protein is CASSSHMSGRGEQYF.